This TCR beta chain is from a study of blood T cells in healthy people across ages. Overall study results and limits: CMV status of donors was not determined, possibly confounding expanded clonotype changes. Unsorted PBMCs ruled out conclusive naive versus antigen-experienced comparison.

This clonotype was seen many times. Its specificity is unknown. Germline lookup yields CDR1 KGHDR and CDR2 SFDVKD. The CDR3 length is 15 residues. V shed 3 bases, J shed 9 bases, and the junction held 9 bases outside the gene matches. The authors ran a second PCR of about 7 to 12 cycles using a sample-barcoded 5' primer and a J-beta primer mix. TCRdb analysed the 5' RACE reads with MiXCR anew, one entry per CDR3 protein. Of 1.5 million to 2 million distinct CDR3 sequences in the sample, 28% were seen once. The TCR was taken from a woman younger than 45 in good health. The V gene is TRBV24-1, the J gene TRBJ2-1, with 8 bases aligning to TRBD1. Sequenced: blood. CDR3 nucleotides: TGTGCCACCAGTGATGCAGGGGGCCCCCCGAGTGAGCAGTTCTTC. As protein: CATSDAGGPPSEQFF.